What follows are 18 T cell receptor beta chains derived from one specimen sequenced in a study of CD8 T cells in Susac syndrome. With random hexamers, 0.5 to 1 ug RNA was reverse transcribed. TCRdb reanalysed the immunoSEQ multiplex PCR reads using MiXCR and keeps one entry per CDR3 protein. Of approximately 200,000 distinct CDR3 sequences detected, around 95% appear once; the ten largest clones hold around 0.09%. The specimen sequenced was CD4+ T cells from PBMCs. The origin of the receptors is a human donor with multiple sclerosis.

V and J are TRBV14 and TRBJ1-1, with D unresolved. The length of the CDR3 is 13 residues. V lost 2 bases and J lost 1, with 5 bases in between. CDR1 and CDR2 (germline): SGHDN, FVKESK. The CDR3 nucleotides are TGTGCCAGCAGCCAAAACAGGAACACTGAAGCTTTCTTT. It translates to CASSQNRNTEAFF.

The chain links TRBV15 to TRBJ2-7, with TRBD1 matching over 8 bases. The CDR3 is 14 residues long. V lost 5 bases to trimming and J lost 2 bases; unmatched junction nucleotides: 5. The germline V gene has CDR1 LNHNV and CDR2 YYDKDF (reference sequence). DNA for the CDR3: TGTGCCACCAGCGACAGGGGTAACACCTACGAGCAGTACTTC. Translated, it gives CATSDRGNTYEQYF. Based on the CDR3 plus reference TRBV15 and TRBJ2-7, the full variable domain is DAMVIQNPRYQVTQFGKPVTLSCSQTLNHNVMYWYQQKSSQAPKLLFHYYDKDFNNEADTPDNFQSRRPNTSFCFLDIRSPGLGDTAMYLCATSDRGNTYEQYFGPGTRLTVT.

J is TRBJ2-7 and V is TRBV4-2, with 10 bases fitting TRBD2. Germline values: CDR1 LGHNA, CDR2 YNFKEQ. This CDR3 has 19 amino acids. V lost 0 bases and J lost 2; bases outside the gene matches: 13. CDR3 sequence (DNA): TGTGCCAGCAGCCAAGATCTAGGAGCGGGGGGGCCACCAACCTACGAGCAGTACTTC. This encodes CASSQDLGAGGPPTYEQYF.

The chain has TRBV12-3 or TRBV12-4 and TRBJ1-5; D remains ambiguous. The CDR3 extends over 15 amino acids. Trimming pared 5 bases from V and 0 bases from J, leaving 11 bases between. CDR3 nucleotides: TGTGCCAGCAGTCGGGCACCAAATAGCAATCAGCCCCAGCATTTT. Residues: CASSRAPNSNQPQHF.

The genes are TRBV9 and TRBJ2-7; D perhaps matches TRBD2 (5 bases). Trimming removed 1 base from V and 6 bases from J, with 17 bases in between. From germline, CDR1 is SGDLS and CDR2 YYNGEE. There are 15 residues in the CDR3. The CDR3 coding sequence is TGTGCCAGCAGCGTAACTAGTGAGAGGCCGGGCGAGCAGTACTTC. This sequence encodes CASSVTSERPGEQYF.

This chain joins TRBV12-3 or TRBV12-4 and TRBJ1-6; no clear D. The germline V and J ends were trimmed by 6 bases and 5 bases, with 8 bases remaining between them. The CDR3 has 13 amino acids. For the CDR3, the DNA is TGTGCCAGCAGAAGGACGGATAATTCACCCCTCCACTTT. It is translated as CASRRTDNSPLHF.

This clonotype was recorded once. The V call is TRBV7-9, the J call TRBJ2-1, with D uncertain. V lost 4 bases and J lost 8, with 6 bases in between. Germline V lookup: CDR1 SEHNR, CDR2 FQNEAQ (reference sequence). CDR3 length equals 11 residues. The CDR3 DNA is TGTGCCAGCAGCTACATACATGAGCAGTTCTTC. It encodes CASSYIHEQFF.

As DNA, the CDR3 is TGTGCCAGCAGTTACTCGAGCTTTCAGCCCCAGCATTTT. Its protein product is CASSYSSFQPQHF. V and J are TRBV6-6 and TRBJ1-5; D remains ambiguous. The CDR3 sequence is 13 residues long. Germline assignment: CDR1 MNHNY and CDR2 SVGAGI (reference sequence). V lost 0 bases and J 6 bases, leaving 6 bases between the germline ends.

The CDR3 region has the DNA TGTGCCAGCAGAATGACAGGTGGGGCCTATGGCTACACCTTC. This sequence encodes CASRMTGGAYGYTF. The chain employs TRBV27 and TRBJ1-2; D perhaps matches TRBD1 (6 bases). Germline CDR1 is MNHEY and CDR2 is SMNVEV (reference sequence). This CDR3 comprises 14 residues. The germline V and J ends were trimmed by 6 bases and 4 bases, with 15 bases remaining between them.

The CDR3 DNA sequence: TGTGCCAGCAGCGTCCCGCCGTACGAGCAGTACTTC. Its translation: CASSVPPYEQYF. V and J are TRBV6-6 and TRBJ2-7; D is uncertain. Trimming removed 6 bases at V and 4 bases at J, with 10 bases between. There are 12 residues in the CDR3. Germline CDR1 is MNHNY and CDR2 is SVGAGI (reference sequence).

The gene calls are TRBV20-1 and TRBJ2-7; D uncertain. The germline V gene has CDR1 DFQATT and CDR2 SNEGSKA (reference sequence). CDR3 length equals 14 residues. Deletions cut 0 bases from V and 4 bases from J, with 13 bases between. CDR3 protein: CSARDPVYSYEQYF. CDR3 coding DNA: TGCAGTGCTAGAGATCCCGTATACAGTTACGAGCAGTACTTC.

The V call is TRBV27, the J call TRBJ1-3; D call uncertain. This CDR3 has 16 residues. Germline V CDR1 and CDR2: MNHEY, SMNVEV (reference sequence). V lost 7 bases and J 0 bases, leaving 16 bases between the germline ends. As DNA, the CDR3 is TGTGCCAGCACGACCATTAAGGTTTACTCTGGAAACACCATATATTTT. Translated: CASTTIKVYSGNTIYF.

This chain uses TRBV7-9 with TRBJ1-1; TRBD1 agrees at 8 bases. Germline lookup yields CDR1 SEHNR and CDR2 FQNEAQ (reference sequence). J gave up 3 bases and V 5 bases, and 5 bases lay outside the gene matches. The length of the CDR3 is 14 residues. The DNA of the CDR3 is TGTGCCAGCAGCCCAGACAGGGGCTACACTGAAGCTTTCTTT. This codes for CASSPDRGYTEAFF. Filled out from reference TRBV7-9 and TRBJ1-1, the complete variable domain reads DTGVSQNPRHKITKRGQNVTFRCDPISEHNRLYWYRQTLGQGPEFLTYFQNEAQLEKSRLLSDRFSAERPKGSFSTLEIQRTEQGDSAMYLCASSPDRGYTEAFFGQGTRLTVV.

This rearrangement joins TRBV12-3 or TRBV12-4 to TRBJ1-5; D might be TRBD1 (5 bases). CDR3 length equals 15 residues. V gave up 7 bases and J gave up 0 bases, with 13 bases separating them. The CDR3: CASIQGGLSNQPQHF. The DNA of the CDR3 is TGTGCCAGCATTCAGGGAGGTCTTAGCAATCAGCCCCAGCATTTT.

The chain combines TRBV4-3 with TRBJ1-1, with D unresolved. V lost 1 base and J lost 1, with 4 bases in between. Per germline, CDR1 LGHNA and CDR2 YSLEER. This CDR3 comprises 13 residues. DNA of the CDR3: TGCGCCAGCAGCCAAGTCCCGAACACTGAAGCTTTCTTT. Translating it yields CASSQVPNTEAFF.

This clonotype was seen just once. The chain is built from TRBV15 and TRBJ2-7; 7 positions match TRBD1. This CDR3 has 16 residues. From germline, CDR1 is LNHNV and CDR2 YYDKDF (reference sequence). With V trimmed by 3 bases and J by 4 bases, 12 bases remained unmatched. CDR3: CATSSPERQGLYEQYF. CDR3 in DNA: TGTGCCACCAGCAGTCCGGAGAGACAGGGTCTGTACGAGCAGTACTTC.

The chain carries TRBV20-1 and TRBJ1-1; 9 nucleotides line up with TRBD1. This CDR3 is 13 amino acids long. The germline V gene has CDR1 DFQATT and CDR2 SNEGSKA (reference sequence). With V trimmed by 7 bases and J by 5 bases, 8 bases remained unmatched. CDR3 residues: CSVPGQGGTEAFF. The CDR3 DNA follows: TGCAGTGTCCCGGGACAGGGAGGGACTGAAGCTTTCTTT.

This chain links TRBV9 with TRBJ1-2, with D maybe TRBD1 (5 bases). V was trimmed by 4 bases and J by 7 bases, leaving 14 bases between them. The germline CDR1 and CDR2 sequences are SGDLS and YYNGEE. The CDR3 spans 13 residues. This CDR3 is CASSPGGVGGYTF. The CDR3 DNA sequence: TGTGCCAGCAGCCCCGGGGGGGTGGGTGGCTACACCTTC.